This passage covers 9 T cell receptor beta chains from one sample sequenced in a study of OX40 agonist ivuxolimab in advanced cancers. The assay was immunoSEQ multiplex PCR, and TCRdb's table has in-frame clones only and misses some. In the table there are about 94,000 clones, approximately 92% of which are singletons. Source: CD4+ or CD8+ T cells sorted from blood, taken in a trial of the OX40 agonist ivuxolimab. Source of these receptors: an adult with an advanced solid tumor such as melanoma, head and neck, liver or kidney cancer.

The rearrangement uses TRBV4-1 and TRBJ1-4; D is possibly TRBD1 (6 bases). The CDR3 contains 14 residues. The ends were cut back, 4 bases at V and 4 bases at J, with 10 bases in the middle. CDR1 and CDR2 (germline): MGHRA, YSYEKL. The CDR3 is CASSPWTDNEKLFF. The CDR3 coding sequence is TGCGCCAGCAGCCCCTGGACAGATAATGAAAAACTGTTTTTT.

This chain joins TRBV9 and TRBJ2-1; D call uncertain. V lost 4 bases and J 4 bases, leaving 9 bases between the germline ends. CDR1 and CDR2 (germline): SGDLS, YYNGEE. The CDR3 has 13 amino acids. The CDR3 DNA is TGTGCCAGCAGCTCCTCGAATTACAATGAGCAGTTCTTC. This gives the protein CASSSSNYNEQFF.

The rearrangement uses TRBV9 and TRBJ1-1, with D tentatively TRBD1 (6 bases). Germline assignment: CDR1 SGDLS and CDR2 YYNGEE. CDR3 size: 16 residues. The V end lost 0 bases, the J end lost 0 bases, and 12 bases lay between the germline ends. CDR3 nucleotide sequence: TGTGCCAGCAGCGTAGACGACAGGCGGATGAACACTGAAGCTTTCTTT. It codes for CASSVDDRRMNTEAFF.

The chain carries TRBV5-1 and TRBJ1-1, with a weak D call TRBD1 (6 bases). Deletions cut 0 bases from V and 1 base from J, with 10 bases between. The CDR3 spans 15 residues. Germline V CDR1 and CDR2: SGHRS, YFSETQ. The chain's CDR3 is CASSLVRGPNTEAFF. CDR3 sequence (DNA): TGCGCCAGCAGCTTGGTTCGGGGGCCGAACACTGAAGCTTTCTTT.

This sequence joins TRBV18 and TRBJ2-5; D may be TRBD1 (5 bases). Germline assignment: CDR1 KGHSH and CDR2 LQKENI. This CDR3 contains 13 residues. V lost 3 bases and J 4 bases, leaving 9 bases between the germline ends. The chain's CDR3 is CASSPQGSETQYF. Written as DNA, the CDR3 is TGTGCCAGCTCACCCCAGGGATCAGAGACCCAGTACTTC.

The chain recombines TRBV27 with TRBJ2-7, with D unresolved. The CDR3 totals 12 residues. Germline values: CDR1 MNHEY, CDR2 SMNVEV (reference sequence). V was trimmed by 4 bases and J by 3 bases, leaving 7 bases between them. DNA for the CDR3: TGTGCCAGCAGTTCCTACAACTACGAGCAGTACTTC. It encodes CASSSYNYEQYF.

The chain is built from TRBV27 and TRBJ2-5; 11 nucleotides line up with TRBD2. The CDR3 has 15 amino acids. The germline gives CDR1 MNHEY, CDR2 SMNVEV (reference sequence). The junction had 1 base not matched to a gene; V was cut back by 3 bases and J by 1 base. As DNA, the CDR3 is TGTGCCAGCAGTTTCGGGACTAGCGGCCAAGAGACCCAGTACTTC. Its translation: CASSFGTSGQETQYF.

V is TRBV27 and J is TRBJ2-4; D might be TRBD2 (6 bases). CDR3 length: 15 residues. Germline CDR1 MNHEY, CDR2 SMNVEV (reference sequence). Trimming stripped 6 bases from V and 0 bases from J, with 12 bases between. DNA for the CDR3: TGTGCCAGCAGATCCGGGGGAGGAGCCAAAAACATTCAGTACTTC. The encoded protein is CASRSGGGAKNIQYF.

This clone was counted once. This rearrangement joins TRBV19 to TRBJ1-1; D is uncertain. CDR3 length: 13 amino acids. In germline, CDR1 is LNHDA, CDR2 SQIVND (reference sequence). Trimming took off 6 bases at V and 3 bases at J, with 11 bases between the two ends. CDR3 residues: CASSSGVYTEAFF. The CDR3 region has the DNA TGTGCCAGTAGCTCAGGCGTATACACTGAAGCTTTCTTT.